Shown below are 26 T cell receptor beta chains from a single sample sequenced in a study of cytomegalovirus exposure and HLA in healthy donors. This PCR relied on a set of 60 Vbeta primers and 13 Jbeta primers. Repertoires were generated with immunoSEQ multiplex PCR, while TCRdb's copy carries only in-frame clones and drops some. The profile shows over 150,000 clones, 65% to 85% of them singletons. The specimen was PBMCs. Receptors originate from a woman in her fifties or sixties in good health and CMV-seropositive.

The chain has TRBV5-4 and TRBJ2-5; 8 nucleotides match TRBD2. The J segment lost 3 bases and the V segment lost 4 bases, leaving 11 bases of the junction unmatched. The CDR3 is 16 amino acids. Germline CDR1 is SGHNT and CDR2 is YYREEE (reference sequence). The CDR3: CASSEMKGLGKETQYF. For the CDR3, the DNA is TGTGCCAGCAGCGAAATGAAGGGACTAGGGAAAGAGACCCAGTACTTC.

The chain has TRBV6-6 and TRBJ1-1; TRBD1 matches at 7 bases. Germline-derived CDR1 and CDR2 are MNHNY and SVGAGI (reference sequence). Germline trimming cut 5 bases from V and 1 base from J; bases unmatched to any gene: 4. The CDR3 totals 14 residues. CDR3 in amino acids: CASSRDSSNTEAFF. As DNA, the CDR3 is TGTGCCAGCAGTCGGGACAGCTCGAACACTGAAGCTTTCTTT.

This clone has only one observation. V and J are TRBV19 and TRBJ1-4; 9 bases are a match to TRBD1. Germline assignment: CDR1 LNHDA and CDR2 SQIVND (reference sequence). The CDR3 is made up of 14 amino acids. Trimming removed 3 bases from V and 8 bases from J; junction bases left unmatched: 4. The chain's CDR3 is CASSIRDREEKLFF. CDR3 nucleotide sequence: TGTGCCAGTAGTATCCGGGACAGGGAAGAAAAACTGTTTTTT.

The CDR3 sequence: CASSQDTGVNTEAFF. DNA of the CDR3: TGCGCCAGCAGCCAAGATACAGGAGTTAACACTGAAGCTTTCTTT. The V call is TRBV4-3, the J call TRBJ1-1, with D possibly being TRBD1 (5 bases). Per germline, CDR1 LGHNA and CDR2 YSLEER. V was cut by 0 bases and J by 2 bases, with 10 bases left in between. CDR3 length: 15 amino acids.

This sequence joins TRBV7-2 and TRBJ2-7, with 7 bases lining up with TRBD1. J gave up 3 bases and V 6 bases, and 5 bases lay outside the gene matches. Looked up from germline, CDR1 is SGHTA and CDR2 is FQGNSA. CDR3 length: 13 residues. The CDR3 spells CASSRQGHYEQYF. For the CDR3, the DNA is TGTGCCAGCAGTCGACAGGGACACTACGAGCAGTACTTC.

V gene TRBV19 combines with J gene TRBJ1-6, with 7 bases that match TRBD1. With V trimmed by 4 bases and J by 9 bases, 3 bases remained unmatched. Germline CDR1 reads LNHDA; CDR2 reads SQIVND (reference sequence). The CDR3 totals 13 residues. This CDR3 is CASSTQGGSPLHF. CDR3 DNA sequence: TGTGCCAGTAGTACCCAGGGGGGTTCACCCCTCCACTTT.

This chain's CDR3 is CASSQGREGQETQYF. The CDR3, as DNA: TGTGCCAGCAGCCAAGGTCGGGAGGGCCAAGAGACCCAGTACTTC. The rearrangement joins TRBV4-2 to TRBJ2-5; 8 nucleotides agree with TRBD2. The germline V gene has CDR1 LGHNA and CDR2 YNFKEQ. J was trimmed by 1 base and V by 1 base; bases with no gene match: 2. This CDR3 has 15 residues.

The chain uses TRBV6-1 and TRBJ2-3; 10 nucleotides agree with TRBD2. Germline CDR1 reads MNHNS; CDR2 reads SASEGT. The J segment lost 2 bases and the V segment lost 8 bases, leaving 7 bases of the junction unmatched. The CDR3 length is 15 residues. The CDR3 coding sequence is TGTGCCAGCGCCAAACTAGCGGGGCTCACAGATACGCAGTATTTT. Translating it yields CASAKLAGLTDTQYF.

The count of this clone is one. The chain joins TRBV4-2 to TRBJ1-2; the match to TRBD1 covers 11 bases. The germline gives CDR1 LGHNA, CDR2 YNFKEQ. The V segment lost 0 bases and the J segment 8 bases; nucleotides outside the gene matches: 8. The CDR3 contains 16 residues. DNA for the CDR3: TGTGCCAGCAGCCAAGAGGGGGGACAGGGGGTGGGGGGCTACACCTTC. Its translation: CASSQEGGQGVGGYTF.

The chain links TRBV7-2 to TRBJ2-3; 9 bases agree with TRBD2. Germline V lookup: CDR1 SGHTA, CDR2 FQGNSA. The trim removed 1 base at V and 0 bases at J, leaving 2 bases unmatched. This CDR3 spans 16 amino acids. In DNA form, the CDR3 reads TGTGCCAGCAGCTTAGTAGCGGGGGCCAGCACAGATACGCAGTATTTT. Protein product: CASSLVAGASTDTQYF.

This chain links TRBV21-1 with TRBJ2-7; the listed D gene, TRBD2, was not tested against the DNA. TRBV21-1 is a known pseudogene. CDR3 length equals 14 residues. The chain's CDR3 is CASSGGTRSHEQYF. In DNA form, the CDR3 reads TGTGCCAGCAGCGGGGGGACTAGATCCCACGAGCAGTACTTC.

The gene calls are TRBV5-4 and TRBJ2-5; perhaps TRBD1 as D (6 bases). Trimming cost V 5 bases and J 4 bases, with 21 bases left between them. CDR3 size: 16 residues. Looked up from germline, CDR1 is SGHNT and CDR2 is YYREEE (reference sequence). CDR3 sequence reads: CASSTGTPLDRETQYF. The CDR3 nucleotides are TGTGCCAGCAGTACCGGGACACCCCTGGATCGAGAGACCCAGTACTTC.

Only a few counts were recorded for this clone. The chain combines TRBV25-1 with TRBJ1-1, with 7 positions matching TRBD1. The V and J ends lost 1 base and 4 bases, in that order; junction bases with no gene match: 9. The CDR3 spans 16 residues. CDR1 and CDR2 (germline): MGHDK, SYGVNS. CDR3 amino acids: CASSEWTGARVTEAFF. The CDR3 nucleotides are TGTGCCAGCAGTGAATGGACAGGCGCCCGGGTCACTGAAGCTTTCTTT.

The genes are TRBV30 and TRBJ1-1, with a tentative D call TRBD1 (6 bases). Trimming took off 0 bases at V and 8 bases at J, with 10 bases between the two ends. The CDR3 totals 12 residues. The V gene's germline CDR1 is GTSNPN and CDR2 SVGIG (reference sequence). The chain's CDR3 is CAWSVTGREAFF. CDR3 bases: TGTGCCTGGAGTGTAACAGGGAGAGAAGCTTTCTTT.

This chain uses TRBV7-2 with TRBJ2-7; 14 bases line up with TRBD2. There are 17 residues in the CDR3. V trimming: 5 bases; J trimming: 5 bases; junction bases outside the gene matches: 11. The germline CDR1 and CDR2 sequences are SGHTA and FQGNSA. CDR3 DNA sequence: TGTGCCAGCAGCATATGGACTAGCGGGAGGTCCCACCACGAGCAGTACTTC. Amino acids: CASSIWTSGRSHHEQYF.

The V gene is TRBV4-1, the J gene TRBJ1-4; no reliable D call. V was cut by 0 bases and J by 0 bases, with 20 bases left in between. The CDR3 totals 20 residues. Germline CDR1 reads MGHRA; CDR2 reads YSYEKL. CDR3 DNA: TGCGCCAGCAGCCAAGAAACGATGGGAGGGCGCCTCTCAACTAATGAAAAACTGTTTTTT. This gives the protein CASSQETMGGRLSTNEKLFF.

V usage is TRBV14 and J usage is TRBJ2-4; 10 bases agree with TRBD2. Germline V gene data show CDR1 as SGHDN and CDR2 as FVKESK. V shed 6 bases, J shed 6 bases, and the junction held 8 bases outside the gene matches. The CDR3 contains 15 residues. The CDR3 nucleotides are TGTGCCAGCAGACTCGGGACTAGCGCAGGAAACATTCAGTACTTC. Translation: CASRLGTSAGNIQYF.

This chain uses TRBV7-9 with TRBJ1-5; 8 bases map to TRBD1. The CDR3 is 16 amino acids. Germline loops: CDR1 SEHNR, CDR2 FQNEAQ (reference sequence). V shed 1 base, J shed 0 bases, and the junction held 2 bases outside the gene matches. The CDR3 sequence: CASSLGQGNSNQPQHF. CDR3 nucleotides: TGTGCCAGCAGCTTAGGACAGGGGAATAGCAATCAGCCCCAGCATTTT.

This rearrangement joins TRBV7-3 to TRBJ2-5; D is perhaps TRBD1 (5 bases). The CDR3 runs to 16 residues. V dropped 0 bases and J dropped 3 bases, with 14 bases sitting between them. Per germline, CDR1 SGHTA and CDR2 FQGTGA. CDR3 nucleotides: TGTGCCAGCAGCTTAACGGGGCAGAATTTTAAAGAGACCCAGTACTTC. It yields the protein CASSLTGQNFKETQYF.

The genes are TRBV11-2 and TRBJ2-2; D not resolved. This CDR3 contains 14 residues. Trimming removed 4 bases at V and 4 bases at J, with 10 bases between. Germline values: CDR1 SGHAT, CDR2 FQNNGV. CDR3 nucleotide sequence: TGTGCCAGCAGCTATCGACAAAGCACCGGGGAGCTGTTTTTT. Translating gives CASSYRQSTGELFF.

The chain combines TRBV15 with TRBJ2-1; TRBD2 matches at 9 bases. CDR3 size: 16 residues. V lost 8 bases and J lost 7; bases outside the gene matches: 15. Germline-derived CDR1 and CDR2 are LNHNV and YYDKDF (reference sequence). DNA for the CDR3: TGTGCCACCGGGATAAACCTAGCGGGGAACGGGAATGAGCAGTTCTTC. Translation: CATGINLAGNGNEQFF.

V is TRBV7-2 and J is TRBJ1-2, with 10 bases matching TRBD1. The CDR3 has 17 amino acids. The V gene's germline CDR1 is SGHTA and CDR2 FQGNSA. Trimming at V came to 1 base and at J to 2 bases, leaving 7 bases not matched to a gene. The CDR3 region is CASSLVGTGATNYGYTF. In nucleotides, the CDR3 is TGTGCCAGCAGCTTAGTGGGGACAGGGGCTACAAACTATGGCTACACCTTC.

The chain recombines TRBV11-3 with TRBJ2-1; a weak D match, TRBD2 (5 bases). There are 13 residues in the CDR3. CDR1 and CDR2 (germline): SGHNT, YENEEA. Trimming took 5 bases from V and 4 from J, leaving 9 bases between them. In DNA form, the CDR3 reads TGTGCCAGCAGCCAGTTAGCGTACAATGAGCAGTTCTTC. It is translated as CASSQLAYNEQFF.

Only one count was recorded for this clone. The gene calls are TRBV2 and TRBJ2-7, with TRBD1 matching over 10 bases. CDR1 and CDR2 (germline): SNHLY, FYNNEI. CDR3 length: 13 residues. After removal of 8 bases from V and 7 bases from J, the junction contained 8 bases not matched to a gene. The CDR3 sequence is CASRGTGAQEQYF. The CDR3 bases are TGTGCCAGCCGAGGGACAGGGGCTCAAGAGCAGTACTTC.

The chain carries TRBV19 and TRBJ2-7; D may be TRBD2 (5 bases). V gave up 5 bases and J gave up 2 bases, with 10 bases separating them. The CDR3 is made up of 13 amino acids. Germline-derived CDR1 and CDR2 are LNHDA and SQIVND (reference sequence). The CDR3 protein is CASSRGRAYEQYF. CDR3 in DNA: TGTGCCAGTAGTCGGGGAAGGGCCTACGAGCAGTACTTC.

The genes are TRBV5-1 and TRBJ1-6, with TRBD1 as a possible D gene (6 bases). The germline CDR1 and CDR2 sequences are SGHRS and YFSETQ. The CDR3 length is 15 residues. Between the trimmed V and J ends, which lost 5 bases and 7 bases, there was a span of 16 bases. CDR3 in DNA: TGCGCCAGCAGTTTGAACGGGCAGGGGAATTCACCCCTCCACTTT. Its translation is CASSLNGQGNSPLHF.